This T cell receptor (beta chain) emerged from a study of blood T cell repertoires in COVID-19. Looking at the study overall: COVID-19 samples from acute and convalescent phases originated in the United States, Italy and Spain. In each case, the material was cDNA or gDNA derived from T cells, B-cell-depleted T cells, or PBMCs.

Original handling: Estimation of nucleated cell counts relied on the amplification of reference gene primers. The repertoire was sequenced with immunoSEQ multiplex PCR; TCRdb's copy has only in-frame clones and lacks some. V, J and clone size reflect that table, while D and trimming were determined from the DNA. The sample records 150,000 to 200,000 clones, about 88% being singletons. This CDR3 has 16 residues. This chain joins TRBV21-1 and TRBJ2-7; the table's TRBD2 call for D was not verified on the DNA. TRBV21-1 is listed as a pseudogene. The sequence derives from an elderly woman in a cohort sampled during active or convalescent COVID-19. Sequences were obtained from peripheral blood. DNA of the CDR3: TGTGCCAGCAGCAAAGCGGTATTAGCGCGAAACTACGAGCAGTACGTC. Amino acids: CASSKAVLARNYEQYV.